Presented here are 28 T cell receptor beta chains from one specimen sequenced in a study of CD8+CD57+ T cells in acquired aplastic anemia. Previously, flow cytometry had revealed CD8+CD57+ cell expansion in the patients chosen for sequencing. Genomic DNA constituted the template upon which TCR beta VDJ and CDR3 profiling was performed. MiXCR, run by TCRdb on the reads, gives a single entry per CDR3 protein. The table records approximately 470,000 distinct CDR3 sequences, over 25% of them present only once. The material sequenced was sorted CD4+, CD8+, or CD8+CD57+ T cells (not recorded which) from PBMCs. Receptor source: a human donor with aplastic anemia.

This clonotype was recorded only once. J is TRBJ2-7 and V is TRBV15; 10 nucleotides match TRBD2. Germline CDR1 is LNHNV and CDR2 is YYDKDF (reference sequence). Trimming at V came to 3 bases and at J to 1 base, leaving 3 bases not matched to a gene. This CDR3 contains 15 residues. CDR3 coding DNA: TGTGCCACCAGCAGGGTGACTAGCGGGTCCTACGAGCAGTACTTC. It specifies CATSRVTSGSYEQYF.

This rearrangement joins TRBV2 to TRBJ2-1; no reliable D call. V lost 6 bases and J 0 bases, leaving 12 bases between the germline ends. The V gene's germline CDR1 is SNHLY and CDR2 FYNNEI. The CDR3 contains 15 residues. The CDR3 DNA reads as TGTGCCAGCAGCAAAGACTGGGGCTCCTACAATGAGCAGTTCTTC. Protein product: CASSKDWGSYNEQFF.

This clonotype has a handful of counts. The CDR3 sequence: CAIKGQGADYGYTF. The CDR3 DNA reads TGTGCCATAAAGGGTCAGGGGGCGGACTATGGCTACACCTTC. V gene TRBV10-3 combines with J gene TRBJ1-2; the match to TRBD1 covers 8 bases. V was pared by 9 bases and J by 3 bases, with 9 bases of the junction left unmatched. Germline CDR1 ENHRY, CDR2 SYGVKD. This CDR3 spans 14 amino acids.

The V and J genes are TRBV19 and TRBJ1-2; TRBD1 matches 7 bases. V was pared by 3 bases and J by 4 bases, with 5 bases of the junction left unmatched. The CDR3 extends over 14 amino acids. Germline-derived CDR1 and CDR2 are LNHDA and SQIVND (reference sequence). The DNA of the CDR3 is TGTGCCAGTAGTATCCAGGGGGAGACCTATGGCTACACCTTC. It yields the protein CASSIQGETYGYTF. Full variable domain (remainder filled in from reference TRBV19 and TRBJ1-2): DGGITQSPKYLFRKEGQNVTLSCEQNLNHDAMYWYRQDPGQGLRLIYYSQIVNDFQKGDIAEGYSVSREKKESFPLTVTSAQKNPTAFYLCASSIQGETYGYTFGSGTRLTVV.

A word on this clonotype: Lacking the conserved final phenylalanine or tryptophan, this CDR3 likely reflects a read error. V usage is TRBV7-9 and J usage is TRBJ2-5, with a tentative D call TRBD2 (5 bases). Germline-derived CDR1 and CDR2 are SEHNR and FQNEAQ (reference sequence). The CDR3 is made up of 15 amino acids. The V end was cut by 3 bases, the J end by 2 bases, with 13 bases between. The CDR3 loop reads CASSFRGITQETQYS. In DNA, the CDR3 is TGTGCCAGCAGCTTCCGGGGTATCACGCAAGAGACCCAGTACTCC.

A few counts support this clonotype. The chain links TRBV6-5 to TRBJ1-4; D is uncertain. Germline V gives CDR1 MNHEY, CDR2 SVGAGI. Trimming pared 2 bases from V and 7 bases from J, leaving 17 bases between. The CDR3 covers 16 residues. CDR3 nucleotides: TGTGCCAGCAGTTACGCGGTCGGCGTGGGTAGTGAAAAACTGTTTTTT. Translation gives CASSYAVGVGSEKLFF.

Only a few counts were recorded for this clonotype. The germline gene is not matched at one end of the junction; a read error may be the cause. The genes are TRBV30 and TRBJ2-7, with D uncertain. CDR3 length equals 13 residues. CDR1 is GTSNPN and CDR2 is SVGIG in the germline V gene (reference sequence). CDR3 in DNA: TGTGCATGGAATGGTAGGGATCGAGGCGAGCAGTACTTC. Encoded protein: CAWNGRDRGEQYF.

This chain uses TRBV4-1 with TRBJ1-6; D uncertain. With 1 base removed from V and 0 bases from J, the gap between germline ends came to 4 bases. Looked up from germline, CDR1 is MGHRA and CDR2 is YSYEKL. This CDR3 is built from 15 residues. The CDR3 sequence is CASSQGYSYNSPLHF. In nucleotides, the CDR3 is TGCGCCAGCAGCCAAGGTTACTCCTATAATTCACCCCTCCACTTT.

The chain employs TRBV12-3 or TRBV12-4 and TRBJ1-2, with a tentative D call TRBD1 (5 bases). V was clipped by 1 base and J by 4 bases, with 13 bases between them. The CDR3 length is 15 residues. The CDR3 protein is CASSLGSGAGYGYTF. Written as DNA, the CDR3 is TGTGCCAGCAGTTTAGGATCCGGGGCCGGCTATGGCTACACCTTC.

This clonotype appeared a single time. The CDR3 region has the DNA TGCGCCAGCAGCCAAGCCGGGGGATCCTATGGCTACACCTTC. As protein: CASSQAGGSYGYTF. The chain carries TRBV4-3 and TRBJ1-2, with a tentative D call TRBD1 (5 bases). Germline-derived CDR1 and CDR2 are LGHNA and YSLEER. CDR3 length: 14 amino acids. Trimming left V 1 base short and J 4 bases short, with 10 bases between.

CDR3 bases: TGCAGTGGGGTAGGGTGGGGAAGGTCCTACAATGAGCAGTTCTTC. This gives the protein CSGVGWGRSYNEQFF. This chain links TRBV20-1 with TRBJ2-1, with D unclear. The CDR3 loop spans 15 amino acids. Germline V gives CDR1 DFQATT, CDR2 SNEGSKA (reference sequence). V lost 7 bases and J lost 1, with 17 bases in between.

This clonotype was seen at least ten times. This chain links TRBV30 with TRBJ1-6; TRBD1 is a possible D gene (6 bases). This CDR3 contains 11 residues. Germline V gene lookup returns CDR1 GTSNPN and CDR2 SVGIG (reference sequence). V was cut by 5 bases and J by 7 bases, with 6 bases left in between. CDR3 amino acids: CAWGQNSPLHF. CDR3 coding DNA: TGTGCCTGGGGACAGAATTCACCCCTCCACTTT.

In its sample, this clonotype was seen many times. This chain connects TRBV2 to TRBJ1-1, with TRBD1 as a possible D gene (5 bases). V was pared by 10 bases and J by 7 bases, with 13 bases between. The V gene's germline CDR1 is SNHLY and CDR2 FYNNEI. The CDR3 is made up of 11 amino acids. In DNA form, the CDR3 reads TGTGCCACCAGGGTCGTGATTGAAGCTTTCTTT. The encoded protein is CATRVVIEAFF. Full variable domain (outside the CDR3, taken from reference TRBV2 and TRBJ1-1): EPEVTQTPSHQVTQMGQEVILRCVPISNHLYFYWYRQILGQKVEFLVSFYNNEISEKSEIFDDQFSVERPDGSNFTLKIRSTKLEDSAMYFCATRVVIEAFFGQGTRLTVV.

The J gene is TRBJ1-5, the V gene TRBV6-2 or TRBV6-3; a weak D match, TRBD1 (6 bases). The CDR3 runs to 15 residues. Germline values: CDR1 MNHEY, CDR2 SVGEGT. The V end was cut by 5 bases, the J end by 5 bases, with 16 bases between. CDR3 DNA: TGTGCCAGCAGTCCCCGAGGGGGTGGGGATCAGCCCCAGCATTTT. Protein: CASSPRGGGDQPQHF.

This clonotype was observed many times. The chain has TRBV2 and TRBJ2-7; D might be TRBD1 or TRBD2, each matching 5 bases. CDR1 and CDR2 from the germline V gene are SNHLY and FYNNEI. Trimming pared 8 bases from V and 3 bases from J, leaving 23 bases between. The CDR3 contains 16 residues. CDR3 amino acids: CASDGATAGRDYEQYF. In nucleotides, the CDR3 is TGTGCCAGCGACGGGGCCACCGCGGGCAGAGACTACGAGCAGTACTTC.

Ten or more counts support this clonotype. This sequence joins TRBV20-1 and TRBJ2-7, with 12 bases aligning to TRBD1. The CDR3 is 14 residues long. Per the germline V gene, CDR1 is DFQATT and CDR2 is SNEGSKA (reference sequence). Trimming cost V 6 bases and J 6 bases; bases outside gene matches: 9. The CDR3: CSAFPGQGAFEQYF. Here the CDR3 DNA reads TGCAGTGCATTCCCGGGACAGGGGGCTTTCGAGCAGTACTTC.

The chain couples TRBV10-3 to TRBJ1-4, with 8 nucleotides matching TRBD1. CDR1 and CDR2 (germline): ENHRY, SYGVKD. J lost 8 bases, V lost 4 bases, and 9 bases had no gene match. This CDR3 has 15 amino acids. CDR3 DNA sequence: TGTGCCATCAGTGGGGCAGGGGGCGGTCAAGAAAAACTGTTTTTT. Protein: CAISGAGGGQEKLFF.

This clonotype has a count of ten or more. The rearrangement links TRBV25-1 to TRBJ2-3; D unclear. Germline-derived CDR1 and CDR2 are MGHDK and SYGVNS. The length of the CDR3 is 12 residues. V was pared by 3 bases and J by 6 bases, with 7 bases between. The CDR3 is CASSDLIDTQYF. DNA of the CDR3: TGTGCCAGCAGTGACCTAATTGATACGCAGTATTTT.

This clonotype was recorded a few times. This chain links TRBV20-1 with TRBJ2-5, with D perhaps matching TRBD1 (6 bases). The germline V and J ends were trimmed by 7 bases and 1 base, with 10 bases remaining between them. The CDR3 length is 12 residues. Germline-derived CDR1 and CDR2 are DFQATT and SNEGSKA (reference sequence). The CDR3 region has the DNA TGCAGTGTGGTCAGGGGCCAAGAGACCCAGTACTTC. Protein: CSVVRGQETQYF.

This clonotype has at least ten counts. The chain recombines TRBV19 with TRBJ1-2; the D is unclear. Germline CDR1 is LNHDA and CDR2 is SQIVND (reference sequence). The CDR3 extends over 12 amino acids. Trimming took off 4 bases at V and 5 bases at J, with 8 bases between the two ends. The CDR3, as DNA: TGTGCCAGTAGTAAGGGCGATTATGGCTACACCTTC. Residues: CASSKGDYGYTF.

This clonotype was found many times. This chain joins TRBV6-6 and TRBJ2-7; D is perhaps TRBD1 (5 bases). V dropped 0 bases and J dropped 3 bases, with 9 bases sitting between them. Germline V CDR1 and CDR2: MNHNY, SVGAGI (reference sequence). The CDR3 loop spans 14 amino acids. In DNA, the CDR3 is TGTGCCAGCAGTTACTCGGGGCTCAACTACGAGCAGTACTTC. It is translated as CASSYSGLNYEQYF.

This clonotype was seen ten or more times. This sequence joins TRBV5-1 and TRBJ1-2; D gene uncertain. Germline lookup yields CDR1 SGHRS and CDR2 YFSETQ. The CDR3 sequence is 13 residues long. V lost 4 bases and J lost 6, with 13 bases in between. This chain's CDR3 is CASSPAPGNGYTF. The DNA for the CDR3 is TGCGCCAGCAGCCCAGCTCCGGGGAATGGCTACACCTTC. The complete variable domain, with remaining parts taken from reference TRBV5-1 and TRBJ1-2, reads KAGVTQTPRYLIKTRGQQVTLSCSPISGHRSVSWYQQTPGQGLQFLFEYFSETQRNKGNFPGRFSGRQFSNSRSEMNVSTLELGDSALYLCASSPAPGNGYTFGSGTRLTVV.

This chain joins TRBV6-1 and TRBJ2-5; 10 nucleotides align to TRBD2. CDR1 and CDR2 from the germline V gene are MNHNS and SASEGT. V dropped 9 bases and J dropped 4; count of bases not matched to a gene: 20. The CDR3 length is 18 residues. DNA for the CDR3: TGTGCCAGAAATCCGGGACTAGCGATTTGGGGCCATTCAGAGACCCAGTACTTC. Protein product: CARNPGLAIWGHSETQYF.

This chain joins TRBV11-1 and TRBJ2-1; 13 bases agree with TRBD2. Germline lookup yields CDR1 SGHAT and CDR2 FQDESV (reference sequence). J lost 12 bases, V lost 5 bases, and 10 bases had no gene match. The CDR3 is made up of 15 amino acids. The CDR3 protein is CASSTTSGGAQGQFF. The CDR3 DNA reads as TGTGCCAGCAGCACAACTAGCGGGGGGGCCCAGGGGCAGTTCTTC.

This clonotype was seen only a few times. J is TRBJ1-6 and V is TRBV5-1; TRBD1 might be the D (6 bases). The CDR3 sequence is 17 residues long. The germline CDR1 and CDR2 sequences are SGHRS and YFSETQ. Trimming cost V 0 bases and J 5 bases, with 15 bases left between them. CDR3 DNA sequence: TGCGCCAGCAGCTTGGCTGCGGGGGCAGCCGATAATTCACCCCTCCACTTT. Protein: CASSLAAGAADNSPLHF.

The V gene is TRBV29-1, the J gene TRBJ2-7, with D perhaps matching TRBD2 (6 bases). Germline V CDR1 and CDR2: SQVTM, ANQGSEA. There are 16 residues in the CDR3. Trimming removed 6 bases from V and 2 bases from J, with 23 bases in between. CDR3 nucleotides: TGCAGCGTAGATGTATCCGGGACTGAACCCGCCTACGAGCAGTACTTC. This translates into CSVDVSGTEPAYEQYF.

This clonotype was found many times. V is TRBV29-1 and J is TRBJ1-1; D not certain. The CDR3 runs to 13 residues. CDR1 is SQVTM, CDR2 ANQGSEA, per germline. V lost 6 bases and J 0 bases, leaving 11 bases between the germline ends. Here the CDR3 DNA reads TGCAGCGTGCGAGGACTGATGAACACTGAAGCTTTCTTT. Its translation is CSVRGLMNTEAFF.

This clonotype showed up many times. V gene TRBV7-2 combines with J gene TRBJ1-6; no definite D call. V lost 5 bases and J 5 bases, leaving 10 bases between the germline ends. Germline lookup yields CDR1 SGHTA and CDR2 FQGNSA. There are 14 residues in the CDR3. In DNA form, the CDR3 reads TGTGCCAGCAGCCACAGAGGAGATAATTCACCCCTCCACTTT. Amino acid sequence: CASSHRGDNSPLHF. The variable domain in full, completed from reference TRBV7-2 and TRBJ1-6, reads GAGVSQSPSNKVTEKGKDVELRCDPISGHTALYWYRQSLGQGLEFLIYFQGNSAPDKSGLPSDRFSAERTGGSVSTLTIQRTQQEDSAVYLCASSHRGDNSPLHFGNGTRLTVT.